Following are 10 T cell receptor beta chains from one sample sequenced in a study of T cell changes during pregnancy in multiple sclerosis. Repertoires were generated with immunoSEQ multiplex PCR, while TCRdb's copy carries only in-frame clones and drops some. This table holds 50,000 or so clones, 92% found once. The specimen was CD4+ T cells from peripheral blood mononuclear cells, collected after pregnancy. These receptors were obtained from a female donor with multiple sclerosis, enrolled in a pregnancy study.

V gene TRBV9 combines with J gene TRBJ1-3; tentatively, D is TRBD1 (5 bases). The V end lost 0 bases, the J end lost 0 bases, and 10 bases lay between the germline ends. Germline CDR1 SGDLS, CDR2 YYNGEE. CDR3 length equals 16 residues. The CDR3 region has the DNA TGTGCCAGCAGCGTAGCAGGGATCAGCTCTGGAAACACCATATATTTT. Its protein product is CASSVAGISSGNTIYF.

V gene TRBV13 combines with J gene TRBJ2-7; 8 nucleotides agree with TRBD1. The junction had 4 bases not matched to a gene; V was cut back by 3 bases and J by 0 bases. Germline CDR1 PRHDT, CDR2 FYEKMQ (reference sequence). This CDR3 region has 15 residues. CDR3 in amino acids: CASSFTGGNSYEQYF. The CDR3 DNA reads as TGTGCCAGCAGCTTCACAGGGGGTAACTCCTACGAGCAGTACTTC.

The rearrangement joins TRBV6-1 to TRBJ2-2; 9 bases match TRBD2. The V segment lost 7 bases and the J segment 6 bases; nucleotides outside the gene matches: 6. The CDR3 runs to 14 residues. Germline V gives CDR1 MNHNS, CDR2 SASEGT. The CDR3 here is CASTGSGSAGELFF. CDR3 DNA: TGTGCCAGCACGGGTAGCGGGAGTGCCGGGGAGCTGTTTTTT.

The chain has TRBV28 and TRBJ2-3; TRBD2 aligns across 11 bases. Trimming cost V 6 bases and J 3 bases; bases outside gene matches: 2. The CDR3 contains 14 residues. Germline V gives CDR1 MDHEN, CDR2 SYDVKM. The CDR3 DNA reads TGTGCCAGCAGGTTAGCGGGAGGGACAGATACGCAGTATTTT. Encoded protein: CASRLAGGTDTQYF.

The chain has TRBV7-2 and TRBJ2-5; the match to TRBD2 covers 7 bases. The trim removed 1 base at V and 1 base at J, leaving 6 bases unmatched. The germline V gene encodes CDR1 SGHTA and CDR2 FQGNSA. The CDR3 is made up of 16 amino acids. The CDR3 DNA sequence: TGTGCCAGCAGCTTAGTCGGGGGGTATAGCCAAGAGACCCAGTACTTC. Protein sequence: CASSLVGGYSQETQYF.

The chain carries TRBV28 and TRBJ1-1, with D perhaps matching TRBD1 (5 bases). CDR3 length: 14 amino acids. CDR1 and CDR2 (germline): MDHEN, SYDVKM. Trimming removed 5 bases from V and 5 bases from J, with 15 bases in between. Here the CDR3 reads CASSLDSVTTEAFF. DNA for the CDR3: TGTGCCAGCAGTCTCGACAGTGTTACGACTGAAGCTTTCTTT.

V usage is TRBV7-3 and J usage is TRBJ2-1; 8 nucleotides line up with TRBD2. J was trimmed by 0 bases and V by 0 bases; bases with no gene match: 4. The CDR3 has 17 amino acids. Germline V gives CDR1 SGHTA, CDR2 FQGTGA. The chain's CDR3 is CASSLTSGGGSYNEQFF. CDR3 sequence (DNA): TGTGCCAGCAGCTTAACGTCCGGGGGGGGCTCCTACAATGAGCAGTTCTTC.

In its sample, this clone was seen once. The rearrangement links TRBV10-3 to TRBJ1-2; tentatively, D is TRBD1 (6 bases). CDR1 is ENHRY and CDR2 is SYGVKD in the germline V gene. The ends were cut back, 6 bases at V and 4 bases at J, with 12 bases in the middle. CDR3 length equals 13 residues. CDR3 nucleotide sequence: TGTGCCATCAGCGACAGGATGCTCTATGGCTACACCTTC. Its translation is CAISDRMLYGYTF.

The chain couples TRBV6-5 to TRBJ2-1, with 11 bases identical to TRBD2. Germline V gene sequence: CDR1 MNHEY, CDR2 SVGAGI. CDR3 size: 14 residues. V shed 2 bases, J shed 8 bases, and the junction held 2 bases outside the gene matches. DNA of the CDR3: TGTGCCAGCAGTTACCTAGCGGGAGGTGATGAGCAGTTCTTC. It specifies CASSYLAGGDEQFF.

This rearrangement joins TRBV11-2 to TRBJ2-1; D call uncertain. V dropped 1 base and J dropped 4 bases, with 17 bases sitting between them. The CDR3 is made up of 17 amino acids. From germline, CDR1 is SGHAT and CDR2 FQNNGV. CDR3 DNA: TGTGCCAGCAGCTTAGCGGGTGACTTTTCGCAATACAATGAGCAGTTCTTC. Its protein is CASSLAGDFSQYNEQFF.